This section outlines one TCR beta chain sequence together with its context. What this receptor recognizes is not known. Per-nucleotide qualities are absent, and no much larger clonotype sits a single base away. The germline V end is reduced by 5 bases and the J end by 8 bases; junction bases left unmatched: 17. Its CDR3 holds 17 amino acids, cysteine through phenylalanine. Of the read, only the CDR3 DNA is kept; its 51 bases are in frame from base 1. CDR1 and CDR2 are drawn from the germline V gene: SGHAT, FQNNGV. The record originates from a study of cytomegalovirus exposure and HLA in healthy donors (dated by TCRdb to the late 2010s). With respect to the entire study: In an earlier analysis of approximately 640 of the donors, 250 to 350 Gb of sequence data and 95 million to 130 million unique TCR beta sequences from about 179 million T cells were reported. HLA typing included class I and class II loci at four-digit resolution. Donor age, sex, ethnicity and CMV serostatus were compiled together with the repertoire data. The number of typed donors differed by locus: roughly 629-640 for A, B, C, DRB1 and DQB1; 500 to 550 for DQA1; 606 for DPA1; and some 450 for DPB1. In a later analysis, previously published TCR beta repertoires from some 640 donors were re-analyzed and high-resolution HLA genotyping was added so that TCR occurrence patterns could be studied. In the later analysis, no new phenotypic data were used to find candidate immune exposures; instead, reliance was placed on TCR beta sequences and their occurrence across donors. Every repertoire in the discovery cohort had been generated on one and the same sequencing platform. About five DR-DQ haplotypes were treated as single units for association and clustering because of strong linkage in the cohort. Using immunosequencing, the study profiled T cell repertoires from 640 or so subjects and related those repertoires to cytomegalovirus serostatus. In an earlier analysis of around 540 of the donors, high-throughput TCR beta sequencing was used to judge whether each TCR beta V gene segment behaved as functional or pseudogenic. An early release that covered some 640 HLA-typed donors contained about 300 gigabases of sequencing data and 65 million to 100 million unique TCR sequences. The genetic ancestry cluster associated with self-reported Caucasian donors included 81% of the approximately 410 genotyped donors. The study combined high-throughput TCR immunosequencing, statistical association of individual TCRs with disease status, and machine learning to predict cytomegalovirus infection status. The study aimed to test whether signatures of past pathogen exposure could be identified by cataloging public T cell receptors. In addition to the first cohort of approximately 650 subjects, a separate validation cohort of approximately 120 different subjects was used. Among about 400 genotyped donors of the cohort, an average of roughly 230,000 unique TCR beta nucleotide sequences was sequenced per donor, of which 15% to 20% were non-productive. A later genetic analysis used genome-wide SNP genotypes for about 65% of the roughly 670 donors, treating that subset as a discovery cohort. On the study overall, not on this receptor specifically: A later analysis found that most CMV-associated TCR beta chains appeared HLA-restricted, with HLA associations seemingly driven largely by CMV exposure. While some public TCRs were present in many individuals, most TCR sequences turned up only very rarely across donors. V-gene and J-gene trimming of TCR beta chains was associated with a missense DCLRE1C variant in a later genetic analysis, and the association was replicated in an independent cohort. The study gave a list of some 150 TCR beta chains associated with cytomegalovirus. Specific HLA alleles were associated with 15,000 to 20,000 TCR beta sequences at a false discovery rate of 0.05 in a later analysis. The classifier was reported to diagnose cytomegalovirus status with high specificity and sensitivity in both the original cohort and the validation cohort. Compared with equally common non-associated chains, HLA-associated TCR beta chains in a later analysis were more clonally expanded and had lower generation probabilities. Correlated functional status among segregating V segments might reflect linkage disequilibrium, but an unknown experimental factor could not be ruled out. This cohort had only TCR beta chains sequenced, and the lack of alpha or paired-chain data limited which features could be detected. Because the 87-base-pair reads could not distinguish some IMGT-functional V segments, including TRBV6-2 and TRBV6-3, those segments were excluded. Roughly uniform sequencing depth across donors was assumed in presence/absence analyses, although this assumption may not hold. A further reported finding was that TCR beta sequences accurately predicted the HLA-A and HLA-B alleles for most subjects in the first cohort. CMV serostatus was the only immune exposure information available for the cohort. It was suggested by the authors that the approach could potentially be generalized to other disease states and immunological phenotypes. In an earlier analysis of some 500 of the donors, most TCR beta V segments appeared in productive rearrangements about 90% or about 30% of the time, broadly matching IMGT annotations. Three of the identified cytomegalovirus-associated TCR beta chains were confirmed in vitro to be specific for cytomegalovirus antigens. In a later analysis, several top co-occurrence clusters were reported to appear linked to parvovirus B19, influenza, CMV and Epstein-Barr virus. In a later genetic analysis, fewer N-insertions in productive TCRs were reported among donors in an Asian-associated ancestry cluster than the approximately 710-donor mean. A cluster of highly shared sequence variants was judged likely to be a technical artifact of the sequencing pipeline. Because counts were too low, about 18 rarely observed V segments, including chromosome 9 orphons, were excluded from the earlier analysis of around 640 of the donors. In a later analysis, TCR association rates were found to vary across HLA loci, with the most associated TCRs seen for DRB1 alleles and the fewest for HLA-C alleles. When HLA alleles, especially DR and DQ, strongly co-occurred, attributing TCR associations to individual alleles was difficult. Because HLA typing was missing for some donors at each locus, association tests included only the typed subset.

The cohort comprised around 690 healthy bone marrow donors. At the time of sampling, all cohort members were nominally healthy, though unrecorded immune exposures were likely present. The donor was CMV seropositive and belonged to the group of some 290 seropositive cohort members. Each donor provided a peripheral blood sample, and peripheral blood mononuclear cells were used for TCR beta sequencing. Genomic DNA was extracted from the blood cell samples with the Qiagen DNeasy Blood Extraction Kit. Library method: the immunoSEQ multiplex PCR assay. For the multiplex PCR, a mixture combining 60 forward primers for TCR Vbeta segments and 13 reverse primers for TCR Jbeta segments was used. Amplification of the CDR3 region of rearranged TCR beta genes was performed with a multiplex PCR assay on genomic DNA. The amplified TCR beta libraries were sequenced on the Illumina HiSeq System as 87-base-pair reads. Processing in the source paper ran as follows. A later analysis counted about 80 million unique TCR beta chains across the 550 to 800 repertoires, and roughly 9.9 million of these chains were shared by at least two donors. A nearest-neighbor algorithm error-corrected the raw reads and collapsed the reads into unique sequences, merging closely related sequences to remove PCR and sequencing errors. Alignment of CDR3 sequences to IMGT reference sequences was used to assign V, D and J gene segments. Each retained sequence needed at least a six-nucleotide match to both a V gene segment and a J gene segment. Rearrangements were classified as productive when the CDR3 lacked stop codons and remained in frame with V and J, and all other rearrangements were classified as non-productive. CDR3 was defined by IMGT convention, running from the second conserved V-encoded cysteine to the conserved J-encoded phenylalanine. In an earlier analysis of some 550 of the donors, sequences lacking an unambiguous match to a single V gene segment were excluded. An earlier analysis of 587 of the donors classified V segments as functional when productive rearrangements were above 56.7% and as segregating when the standard deviation between donors was above 5%. To diagnose cytomegalovirus status from the catalog of TCR beta chain sequences, a statistical classification framework was built. A later analysis assigned V and J genes by comparing TCR nucleotide sequences with IMGT/GENE-DB human TR gene sequences. In a later analysis, CDR3 sequences and most-parsimonious VDJ recombination scenarios were assigned using the TCRdist pipeline. In a later analysis, each TCR beta chain was defined by its CDR3 amino acid sequence together with its V-gene family, and reads without a unique V-gene family were excluded. As a way to deal with suspected cross-contamination and a sequencing artifact, a later analysis dropped roughly 620 nucleotide sequences that were highly shared and had low generation probability. A later analysis calculated a clonal expansion index for each public chain from normalized within-repertoire ranks of inferred template counts. A later analysis computed generation probabilities with a VDJ recombination model fitted to out-of-frame rearrangements, and checked the results against IGoR. A later analysis scored TCR-TCR, TCR-HLA and TCR-CMV co-occurrence with hypergeometric tests, applying a repertoire-size bias correction to TCR pairs. In a later analysis, false discovery rates were estimated by permuting HLA or CMV assignments 20 times. In a later analysis, co-occurring TCRs were grouped using DBSCAN, and TCRdist sequence similarity was added for clustering within HLA-allele-positive subsets. For co-occurrence clustering, repertoires with fewer than 30,000 or more than 120,000 public chains were excluded, along with a handful of repertoires with anomalous nucleotide sharing. This is the immuneACCESS table as TCRdb keeps it, with only in-frame sequences that have V and J called. A part of the clones is gone; compared with another copy, unresolved V genes explain less than half, and the rest is unexplained. The V and J calls and clone size are taken from that table; D and trimming were inferred from the DNA. The table for this sample lists 84,000 or so clones; roughly 58% of them were counted only once. The ten top clones hold about 5% of the sample.

This chain joins TRBV11-2 to TRBJ1-2, and TRBD1 matches 10 of the central bases. The sample was PBMCs. The sequence derives from a woman aged 30 to 39 in good health and CMV-seropositive. The DNA sequence is given as TGTGCCAGCAGCAAAAATTCACCGGGACAGGGGACGGAAGGCTACACCTTC. The resulting protein is CASSKNSPGQGTEGYTF. Here the CDR3 is joined to the reference TRBV11-2 and TRBJ1-2 genes, and the full variable domain is: EAGVAQSPRYKIIEKRQSVAFWCNPISGHATLYWYQQILGQGPKLLIQFQNNGVVDDSQLPKDRFSAERLKGVDSTLKIQPAKLEDSAVYLCASSKNSPGQGTEGYTFGSGTRLTVV.